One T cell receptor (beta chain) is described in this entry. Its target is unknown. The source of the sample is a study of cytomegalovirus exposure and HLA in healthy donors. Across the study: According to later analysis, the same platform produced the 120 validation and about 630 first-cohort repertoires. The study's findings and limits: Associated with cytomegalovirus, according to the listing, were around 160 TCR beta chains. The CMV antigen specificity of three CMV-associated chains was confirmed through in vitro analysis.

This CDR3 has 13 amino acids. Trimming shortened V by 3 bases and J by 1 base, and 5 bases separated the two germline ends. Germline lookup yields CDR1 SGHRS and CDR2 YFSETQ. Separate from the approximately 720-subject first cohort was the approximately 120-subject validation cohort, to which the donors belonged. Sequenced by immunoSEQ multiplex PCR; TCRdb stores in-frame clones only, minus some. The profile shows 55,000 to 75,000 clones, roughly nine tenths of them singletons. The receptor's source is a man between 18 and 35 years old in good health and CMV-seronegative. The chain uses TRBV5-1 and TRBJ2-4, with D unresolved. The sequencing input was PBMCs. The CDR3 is CASSSGAKNIQYF. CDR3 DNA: TGCGCCAGCAGCTCCGGGGCCAAAAACATTCAGTACTTC.